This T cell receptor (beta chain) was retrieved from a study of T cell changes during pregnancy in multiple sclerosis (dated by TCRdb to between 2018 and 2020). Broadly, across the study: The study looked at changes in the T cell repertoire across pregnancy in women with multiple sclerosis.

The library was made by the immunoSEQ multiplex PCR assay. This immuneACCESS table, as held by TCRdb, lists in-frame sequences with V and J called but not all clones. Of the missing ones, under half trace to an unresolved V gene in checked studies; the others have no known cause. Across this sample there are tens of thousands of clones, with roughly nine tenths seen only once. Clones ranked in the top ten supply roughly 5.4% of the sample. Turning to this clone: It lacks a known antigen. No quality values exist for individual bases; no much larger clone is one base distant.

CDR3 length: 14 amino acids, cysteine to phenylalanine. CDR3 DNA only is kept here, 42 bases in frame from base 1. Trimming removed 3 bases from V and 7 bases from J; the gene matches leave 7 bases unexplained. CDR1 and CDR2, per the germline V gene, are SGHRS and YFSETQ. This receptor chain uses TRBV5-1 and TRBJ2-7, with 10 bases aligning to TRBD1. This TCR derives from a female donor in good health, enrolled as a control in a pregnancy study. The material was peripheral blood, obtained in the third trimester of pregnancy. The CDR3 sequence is CASSSGTGVEEQYF. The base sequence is TGCGCCAGCAGCTCCGGGACAGGGGTCGAGGAGCAGTACTTC.